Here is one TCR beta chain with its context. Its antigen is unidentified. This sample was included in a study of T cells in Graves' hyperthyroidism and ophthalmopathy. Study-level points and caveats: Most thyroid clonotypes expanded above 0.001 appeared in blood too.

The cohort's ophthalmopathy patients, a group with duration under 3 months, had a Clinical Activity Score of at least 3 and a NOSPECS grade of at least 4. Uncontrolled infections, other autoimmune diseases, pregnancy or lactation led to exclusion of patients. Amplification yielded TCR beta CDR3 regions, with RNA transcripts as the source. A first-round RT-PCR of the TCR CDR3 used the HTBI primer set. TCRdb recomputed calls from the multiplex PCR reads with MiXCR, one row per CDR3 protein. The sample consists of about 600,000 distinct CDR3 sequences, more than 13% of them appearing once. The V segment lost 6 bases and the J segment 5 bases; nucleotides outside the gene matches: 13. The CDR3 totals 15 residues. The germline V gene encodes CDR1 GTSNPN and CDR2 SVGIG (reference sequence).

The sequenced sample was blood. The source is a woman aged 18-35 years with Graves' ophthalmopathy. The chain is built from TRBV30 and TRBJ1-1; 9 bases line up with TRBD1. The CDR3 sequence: CACYPGQGRGTEAFF. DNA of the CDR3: TGTGCCTGCTATCCCGGACAGGGGAGGGGGACTGAAGCTTTCTTT.